This T cell receptor (beta chain) was obtained from a study of blood T cell repertoires in COVID-19. TCRdb's table, derived via immunoSEQ multiplex PCR, lists solely in-frame clones and lacks some. This table has about 400,000 clones, 70% to 90% appearing once. This CDR3 spans 16 amino acids. V shed 1 base and J shed 7 bases, with 19 bases lying between them. Looked up from germline, CDR1 is SGHVS and CDR2 is FNYEAQ. Sequenced input: PBMCs or T cells enriched from blood (not recorded which). The clonotype was recovered from a woman aged 18-29 years with acute COVID-19. J is TRBJ1-2 and V is TRBV7-6, with a possible D match to TRBD1 (6 bases). CDR3 loop: CASSLDVGMGAIGYTF. For the CDR3, the DNA is TGTGCCAGCAGCTTAGATGTGGGGATGGGGGCAATTGGCTACACCTTC.